Sequencing of this TCR beta chain was carried out in a study of OX40 agonist ivuxolimab in advanced cancers. TCRdb keeps only in-frame clones here, not all; method: immunoSEQ multiplex PCR. This sample has fewer than 80,000 clones; about 85% occur once, and the top ten carry roughly 0.8%. The CDR3 is 14 residues long. The V gene lost 0 bases and the J gene lost 2 bases, with 8 bases spanning the gap. CDR1 is SGHDT and CDR2 is YYEEEE in the germline V gene. The genes are TRBV5-6 and TRBJ2-5; D is unclear. This specimen was CD4+ or CD8+ T cells sorted from blood, taken in a trial of the OX40 agonist ivuxolimab. The TCR comes from an adult with an advanced solid tumor such as melanoma, head and neck, liver or kidney cancer. The CDR3 sequence is CASSLVTRQETQYF. In DNA, the CDR3 is TGTGCCAGCAGCTTGGTAACGCGGCAAGAGACCCAGTACTTC. The entire variable domain, with the rest obtained from reference TRBV5-6 and TRBJ2-5, is as follows: DAGVTQSPTHLIKTRGQQVTLRCSPKSGHDTVSWYQQALGQGPQFIFQYYEEEERQRGNFPDRFSGHQFPNYSSELNVNALLLGDSALYLCASSLVTRQETQYFGPGTRLLVL.